The 5 T cell receptor beta chains reported below all come from one sample, sequenced in a study of metastatic and nonmetastatic thyroid tumors. TCRdb re-clonotyped the PCR reads through MiXCR. The sample consists of more than 10,000 clones, 25% to 30% of them appearing once. All patients were treatment-naive before thyroid surgery. Sequences were obtained from tumor tissue. Source of these receptors: a female donor with papillary thyroid cancer or a benign thyroid nodule (not recorded which). Some clones in this sample may be carry-over from other donors' samples.

This clone appeared a single time. The rearrangement links TRBV18 to TRBJ2-5; D not resolved. The CDR3 runs to 11 residues. CDR1 KGHSH and CDR2 LQKENI come from the germline V gene. Trimming shortened V by 6 bases and J by 1 base, and 3 bases separated the two germline ends. In DNA, the CDR3 is TGTGCCAGCTCTTTCCAAGAGACCCAGTACTTC. Encoded protein: CASSFQETQYF.

The V gene is TRBV5-1, the J gene TRBJ1-5; tentative D call: TRBD1 (6 bases). Between the trimmed V and J ends, which lost 0 bases and 5 bases, there was a span of 9 bases. The CDR3 is 14 residues long. Germline V gene lookup returns CDR1 SGHRS and CDR2 YFSETQ. In DNA form, the CDR3 reads TGCGCCAGCAGCTTGGGGGACATTGATCAGCCCCAGCATTTT. Protein: CASSLGDIDQPQHF.

The V gene is TRBV19, the J gene TRBJ2-1; the match to TRBD2 covers 9 bases. The V gene end was trimmed by 3 bases and the J gene end by 4 bases; junction bases not matched to a gene: 1. From germline, CDR1 is LNHDA and CDR2 SQIVND (reference sequence). The length of the CDR3 is 14 residues. CDR3 sequence reads: CASSMRGGYNEQFF. The CDR3 DNA follows: TGTGCCAGTAGTATGCGGGGGGGATACAATGAGCAGTTCTTC. Full variable domain (remainder filled in from reference TRBV19 and TRBJ2-1): DGGITQSPKYLFRKEGQNVTLSCEQNLNHDAMYWYRQDPGQGLRLIYYSQIVNDFQKGDIAEGYSVSREKKESFPLTVTSAQKNPTAFYLCASSMRGGYNEQFFGPGTRLTVL.

V is TRBV7-9 and J is TRBJ2-7; TRBD1 might be the D (5 bases). With 4 bases removed from V and 7 bases from J, the gap between germline ends came to 20 bases. In germline, CDR1 is SEHNR, CDR2 FQNEAQ (reference sequence). The CDR3 totals 15 residues. DNA of the CDR3: TGTGCCAGCAGCTCGGGTTCGACGCAGGGATGGGAGCAGTACTTC. Its translation is CASSSGSTQGWEQYF.

For this clone: The junction differs from germline at one of its ends, possibly a read error. The gene calls are TRBV5-1 and TRBJ1-6; D may be TRBD1 (6 bases). CDR3 size: 16 residues. Germline CDR1 and CDR2: SGHRS and YFSETQ. As DNA, the CDR3 is TGCGCCAGCAGCGAGGGCGGGACACCCTATAGTTCACCCCTCCACTTT. Translation: CASSEGGTPYSSPLHF.